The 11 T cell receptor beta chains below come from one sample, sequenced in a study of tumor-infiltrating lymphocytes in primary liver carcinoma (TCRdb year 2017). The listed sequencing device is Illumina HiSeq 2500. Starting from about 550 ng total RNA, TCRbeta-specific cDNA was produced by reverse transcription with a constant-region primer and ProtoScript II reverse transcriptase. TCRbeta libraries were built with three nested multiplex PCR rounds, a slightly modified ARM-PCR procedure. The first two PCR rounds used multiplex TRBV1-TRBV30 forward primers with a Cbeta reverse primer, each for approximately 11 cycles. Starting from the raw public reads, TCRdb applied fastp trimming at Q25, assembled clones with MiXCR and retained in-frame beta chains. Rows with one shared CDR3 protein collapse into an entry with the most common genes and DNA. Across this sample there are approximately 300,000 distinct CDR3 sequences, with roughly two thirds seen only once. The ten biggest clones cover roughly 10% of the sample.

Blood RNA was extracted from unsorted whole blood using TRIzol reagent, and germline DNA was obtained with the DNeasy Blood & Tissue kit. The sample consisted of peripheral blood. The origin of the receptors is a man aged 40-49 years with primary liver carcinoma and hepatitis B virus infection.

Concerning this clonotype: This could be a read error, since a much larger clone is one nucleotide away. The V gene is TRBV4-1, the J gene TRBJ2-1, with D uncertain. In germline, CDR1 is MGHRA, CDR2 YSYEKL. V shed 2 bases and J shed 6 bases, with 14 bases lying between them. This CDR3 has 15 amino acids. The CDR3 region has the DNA TGCGCCAGCAGCCAAAGAGTCGGGTCGTTCAATGAGCAGTTCTTC. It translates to CASSQRVGSFNEQFF.

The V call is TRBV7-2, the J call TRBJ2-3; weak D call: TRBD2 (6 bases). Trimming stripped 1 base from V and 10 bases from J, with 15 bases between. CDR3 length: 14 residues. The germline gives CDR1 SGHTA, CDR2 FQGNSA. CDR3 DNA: TGTGCCAGCAGCTTAGATCTGGGGTCGGGGGCGCAGTATTTT. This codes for CASSLDLGSGAQYF.

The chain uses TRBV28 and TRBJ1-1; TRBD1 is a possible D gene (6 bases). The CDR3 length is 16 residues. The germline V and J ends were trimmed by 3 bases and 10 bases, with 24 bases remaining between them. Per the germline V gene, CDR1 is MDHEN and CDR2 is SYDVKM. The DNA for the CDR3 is TGTGCCAGCAGTTTGAGGGGGGGCCGGCTTGGCATTGGAGCTTTCTTT. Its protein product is CASSLRGGRLGIGAFF.

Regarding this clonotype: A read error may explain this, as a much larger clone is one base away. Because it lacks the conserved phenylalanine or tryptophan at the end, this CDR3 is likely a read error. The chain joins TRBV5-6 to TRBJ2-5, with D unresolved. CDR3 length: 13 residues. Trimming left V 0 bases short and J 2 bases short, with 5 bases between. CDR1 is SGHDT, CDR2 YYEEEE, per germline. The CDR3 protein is CASSLVSQETQYL. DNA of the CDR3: TGTGCCAGCAGCTTGGTTTCTCAAGAGACCCAGTACCTC.

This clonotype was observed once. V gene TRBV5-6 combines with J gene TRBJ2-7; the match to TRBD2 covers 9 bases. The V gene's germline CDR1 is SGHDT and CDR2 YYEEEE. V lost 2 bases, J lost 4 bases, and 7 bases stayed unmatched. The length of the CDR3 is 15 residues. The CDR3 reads CASSFMASGTYEQYF. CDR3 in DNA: TGTGCCAGCAGCTTCATGGCTAGCGGGACGTACGAGCAGTACTTC. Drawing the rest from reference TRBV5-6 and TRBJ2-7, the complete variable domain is DAGVTQSPTHLIKTRGQQVTLRCSPKSGHDTVSWYQQALGQGPQFIFQYYEEEERQRGNFPDRFSGHQFPNYSSELNVNALLLGDSALYLCASSFMASGTYEQYFGPGTRLTVT.

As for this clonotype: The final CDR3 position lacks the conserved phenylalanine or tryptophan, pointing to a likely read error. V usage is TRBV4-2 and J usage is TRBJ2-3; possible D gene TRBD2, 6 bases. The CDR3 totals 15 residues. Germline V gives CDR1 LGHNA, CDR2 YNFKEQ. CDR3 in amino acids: CASSPKTGLADKQYY. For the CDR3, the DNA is TGTGCCAGCAGCCCTAAGACGGGACTCGCAGATAAGCAGTATTAT.

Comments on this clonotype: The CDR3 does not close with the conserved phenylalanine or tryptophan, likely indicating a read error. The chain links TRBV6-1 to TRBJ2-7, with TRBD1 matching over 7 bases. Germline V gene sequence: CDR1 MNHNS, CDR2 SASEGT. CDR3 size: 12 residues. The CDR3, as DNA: TGTGCCGTAGGACAGGTATACTACAAGCAGTACCTC. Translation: CAVGQVYYKQYL.

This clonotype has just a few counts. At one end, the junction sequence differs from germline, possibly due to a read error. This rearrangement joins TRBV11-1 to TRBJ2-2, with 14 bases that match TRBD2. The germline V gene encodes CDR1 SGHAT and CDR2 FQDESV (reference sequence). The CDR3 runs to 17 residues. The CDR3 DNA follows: TGTGCCAGCAGTCAGGGACTAGCGGGAGTCAGCACCGGGGGGCTGTTTTTT. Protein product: CASSQGLAGVSTGGLFF.

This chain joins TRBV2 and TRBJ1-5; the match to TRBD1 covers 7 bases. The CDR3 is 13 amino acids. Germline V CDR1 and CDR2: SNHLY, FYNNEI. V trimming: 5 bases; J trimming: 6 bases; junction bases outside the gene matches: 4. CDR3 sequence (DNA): TGTGCCAGCAGTACAGGGGTGCGTCAGCCCCAGCATTTT. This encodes CASSTGVRQPQHF. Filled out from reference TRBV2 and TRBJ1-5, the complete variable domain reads EPEVTQTPSHQVTQMGQEVILRCVPISNHLYFYWYRQILGQKVEFLVSFYNNEISEKSEIFDDQFSVERPDGSNFTLKIRSTKLEDSAMYFCASSTGVRQPQHFGDGTRLSIL.

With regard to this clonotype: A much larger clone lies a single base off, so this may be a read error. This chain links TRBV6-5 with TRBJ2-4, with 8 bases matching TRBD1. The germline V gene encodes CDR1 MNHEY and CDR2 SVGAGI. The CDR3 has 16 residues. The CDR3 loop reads CASSYGSGQGANTQYF. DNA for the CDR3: TGTGCCAGCAGTTACGGTTCGGGTCAGGGGGCCAACACTCAGTACTTC.

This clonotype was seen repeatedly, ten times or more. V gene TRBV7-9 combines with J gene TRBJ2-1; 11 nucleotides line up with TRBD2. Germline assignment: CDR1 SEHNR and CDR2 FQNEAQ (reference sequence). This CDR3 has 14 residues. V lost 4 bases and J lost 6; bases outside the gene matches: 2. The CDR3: CASSSGTSGNEQFF. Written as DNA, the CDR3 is TGTGCCAGCAGCTCCGGGACTAGCGGCAATGAGCAGTTCTTC.